This TCR beta chain was identified during a study of blood T cells in healthy people across ages. Study-level points and caveats: A strong correlation was seen between TCR beta diversity and naive T cell percentage.

Trimming stripped 4 bases from V and 8 bases from J, with 9 bases between. The CDR3 totals 12 residues. CDR1 is LNHNV and CDR2 is YYDKDF in the germline V gene (reference sequence). Combining a sample-barcoded 5' primer with a J-beta primer mix, a second PCR ran for roughly 7 to 12 cycles. TCRdb re-called the 5' RACE reads with MiXCR, one entry per CDR3 protein. Of about 1,500,000 distinct CDR3 sequences listed, approximately 38% were seen once; the top ten hold 7% to 9.5%. This clonotype was found a few times. No antigen is known for it. Sample: blood. The TCR comes from a woman aged 18-30 years in good health. The gene calls are TRBV15 and TRBJ2-1; D not certain. The chain's CDR3 is CATSTTTDEQFF. The CDR3 coding sequence is TGTGCCACCAGCACCACAACCGATGAGCAGTTCTTC.